This T cell receptor beta chain was captured in a study of regulatory T cells in long-lasting Graves disease. Study-level information: Patients met the persistent Graves' disease definition after over 5 years of antithyroid drugs with positive TSH receptor antibodies. Study-wide findings and caveats: The TCR repertoire of persistent Graves' patients was less diverse than that of newly diagnosed ones.

Arm-PCR of CDR3 regions and iRepertoire HTBI primers were used to build TCR beta libraries. TCRdb recomputed calls from the multiplex PCR reads with MiXCR, one row per CDR3 protein. The profile covers under 450,000 distinct CDR3 sequences, with approximately 25% appearing a single time and approximately 30% taken by the ten largest. This clonotype was detected only a few times. What it recognizes is unknown. The sample's time point: persistent/refractory GD, antithyroid drugs over 5 years with positive TRAb. From RNA extracted from PBMCs, the TCR library was made. American Thyroid Association guidelines defined how Graves' disease was diagnosed. The clonotype comes from a woman in her forties with Graves disease. The material was peripheral blood mononuclear cells (PBMCs), obtained when the disease was refractory, from a patient treated with antithyroid drugs.

The CDR3 spells CASSQVTSFSGNSNEKLFF. The CDR3 region has the DNA TGTGCCAGCAGCCAAGTTACCTCATTCTCAGGGAATTCCAATGAAAAACTGTTTTTT. The J gene is TRBJ1-4, the V gene TRBV3-1, with D possibly being TRBD1 (5 bases). This CDR3 is built from 19 residues. The germline V gene has CDR1 LGHDT and CDR2 YNNKEL (reference sequence). V gave up 1 base and J gave up 5 bases, with 23 bases separating them.